Listed here are 20 T cell receptor beta chains from one sample, sequenced in a study of T cells in Graves' hyperthyroidism and ophthalmopathy. RNA transcripts served as the template for amplifying TCR beta CDR3 regions. The HTBI set primed first-round TCR CDR3 RT-PCR. TCRdb called the multiplex PCR reads again in MiXCR, with one record for every CDR3 protein. The table shows 250,000 to 400,000 distinct CDR3 sequences, with about an eighth occurring only once. Sequencing was performed on blood. These receptors originate from a woman in her 40s with Graves' ophthalmopathy.

This clonotype was recorded a few times. CDR3 in amino acids: CASRHREAPRQGAGELFF. CDR3 bases: TGTGCCAGCAGGCATCGCGAGGCTCCTCGACAGGGGGCCGGGGAGCTGTTTTTT. The rearrangement links TRBV27 to TRBJ2-2, with TRBD1 matching over 9 bases. The trim removed 6 bases at V and 6 bases at J, leaving 17 bases unmatched. Germline CDR1 reads MNHEY; CDR2 reads SMNVEV (reference sequence). The CDR3 spans 18 residues.

This clonotype has only a few counts. The rearrangement uses TRBV10-2 and TRBJ1-2; TRBD1 might be the D (5 bases). Trimming left V 6 bases short and J 8 bases short, with 19 bases between. The CDR3 runs to 14 residues. Germline V gene lookup returns CDR1 WSHSY and CDR2 SAAADI. CDR3 nucleotide sequence: TGCGCCAGCAGAGAGACAGCGATGAAGGGGGGCTACACCTTC. It encodes CASRETAMKGGYTF.

Ten or more counts support this clonotype. The chain combines TRBV2 with TRBJ2-7; the D call may be TRBD1 or TRBD2 (5 bases each). V was shortened by 8 bases and J by 1 base, with 12 bases between the two germline ends. This CDR3 comprises 13 residues. Germline values: CDR1 SNHLY, CDR2 FYNNEI. CDR3 DNA sequence: TGTGCCAGCGAGGGGCGTGTATCCTACGAGCAGTACTTC. It specifies CASEGRVSYEQYF.

This clonotype has at least ten counts. CDR3 nucleotides: TGTGCCAGCAGTGATGATCGGACAACTAATGAAAAACTGTTTTTT. This encodes CASSDDRTTNEKLFF. The V call is TRBV2, the J call TRBJ1-4, with D unclear. V was cut by 3 bases and J by 0 bases, with 8 bases left in between. Germline V gives CDR1 SNHLY, CDR2 FYNNEI. The length of the CDR3 is 15 residues.

CDR3 sequence reads: CASSGEDYTF. CDR3 coding DNA: TGTGCCAGTAGTGGAGAAGACTACACCTTC. The J gene is TRBJ1-2, the V gene TRBV19; D uncertain. Germline V CDR1 and CDR2: LNHDA, SQIVND (reference sequence). The CDR3 has 10 amino acids. V lost 5 bases and J lost 10, with 8 bases in between.

The rearrangement joins TRBV5-1 to TRBJ2-7, with a tentative D call TRBD1 (6 bases). Trimming took 6 bases from V and 2 from J, leaving 12 bases between them. The germline V gene encodes CDR1 SGHRS and CDR2 YFSETQ. The length of the CDR3 is 13 residues. The DNA of the CDR3 is TGCGCCAGCAAACAGGGTCCCCCCTACGAGCAGTACTTC. Translation gives CASKQGPPYEQYF.

This clonotype was counted between two and nine times. This chain links TRBV7-9 with TRBJ2-6, with 7 bases fitting TRBD2. Losses at the gene ends were 4 bases for V and 5 bases for J; bases not matched to a gene: 5. Germline CDR1 reads SEHNR; CDR2 reads FQNEAQ (reference sequence). The CDR3 runs to 15 residues. The CDR3 protein is CASSWTGGRANVLTF. In nucleotides, the CDR3 is TGTGCCAGCAGCTGGACGGGAGGTCGGGCCAACGTCCTGACTTTC.

The chain links TRBV3-1 to TRBJ1-2, with TRBD1 as a possible D gene (5 bases). The CDR3 extends over 14 amino acids. V dropped 5 bases and J dropped 8 bases, with 18 bases sitting between them. Germline values: CDR1 LGHDT, CDR2 YNNKEL (reference sequence). The CDR3 is CASSITQGGYGYTF. The CDR3 coding sequence is TGTGCCAGCAGCATAACCCAGGGTGGTTACGGCTACACCTTC.

This clonotype has at least ten counts. The chain couples TRBV6-5 to TRBJ1-5; no firm D call. V lost 2 bases, J lost 6 bases, and 8 bases lay in between. From germline, CDR1 is MNHEY and CDR2 SVGAGI. There are 13 residues in the CDR3. CDR3 protein: CASSYRLGQPQHF. The CDR3 region has the DNA TGTGCCAGCAGTTACAGGTTAGGTCAGCCCCAGCATTTT.

This clonotype has more than one count but fewer than ten. V gene TRBV24-1 combines with J gene TRBJ2-1, with a possible D match to TRBD2 (6 bases). Germline V gives CDR1 KGHDR, CDR2 SFDVKD. This CDR3 region has 12 residues. Deletions cut 9 bases from V and 5 bases from J, with 10 bases between. The CDR3 is CATGGLNNEQFF. The CDR3 DNA reads as TGTGCCACCGGAGGGTTAAACAATGAGCAGTTCTTC.

This clonotype was seen repeatedly, ten times or more. The chain couples TRBV12-3 or TRBV12-4 to TRBJ2-1, with 10 bases aligning to TRBD1. Losses at the gene ends were 3 bases for V and 0 bases for J; bases not matched to a gene: 2. This CDR3 comprises 16 residues. CDR3: CASSLRDRGSYNEQFF. The CDR3 DNA is TGTGCCAGCAGTTTGCGGGACAGGGGCTCCTACAATGAGCAGTTCTTC.

This clonotype has ten or more counts. The chain couples TRBV10-1 to TRBJ1-5, with D possibly TRBD1 on 5 matching bases. With 2 bases removed from V and 5 bases from J, the gap between germline ends came to 7 bases. Looked up from germline, CDR1 is WNHNN and CDR2 is SYGVQD (reference sequence). This CDR3 region has 13 residues. CDR3 sequence reads: CASSERGDQPQHF. CDR3 nucleotide sequence: TGCGCCAGCAGTGAGCGGGGGGATCAGCCCCAGCATTTT.

This clonotype was counted at least ten times. The chain couples TRBV7-9 to TRBJ1-1; 8 nucleotides align to TRBD1. V lost 5 bases, J lost 0 bases, and 11 bases stayed unmatched. The CDR3 is made up of 17 amino acids. From germline, CDR1 is SEHNR and CDR2 FQNEAQ (reference sequence). In DNA form, the CDR3 reads TGTGCCAGCAGCCCGACTGGACAGGGCCCCATGAACACTGAAGCTTTCTTT. Translated: CASSPTGQGPMNTEAFF.

This clonotype was detected a few times. The rearrangement links TRBV19 to TRBJ2-4, with TRBD2 matching 9 bases. The CDR3 spans 16 residues. Germline CDR1 reads LNHDA; CDR2 reads SQIVND (reference sequence). Germline trimming cut 3 bases from V and 0 bases from J; bases unmatched to any gene: 3. The CDR3 DNA reads as TGTGCCAGTAGTATGACTAGCGGCCTAGCCAAAAACATTCAGTACTTC. It translates to CASSMTSGLAKNIQYF.

The rearrangement links TRBV29-1 to TRBJ2-7; tentatively, D is TRBD1 (5 bases). The CDR3 length is 11 residues. Trimming left V 4 bases short and J 3 bases short, with 7 bases between. Germline values: CDR1 SQVTM, CDR2 ANQGSEA. The CDR3 bases are TGCAGCGTTGGACAGTACTACGAGCAGTACTTC. Protein product: CSVGQYYEQYF.

There are many counts of this clonotype. The chain couples TRBV6-1 to TRBJ2-7; TRBD1 matches 10 bases. The ends lost 5 bases at V and 5 bases at J; junction bases unmatched: 12. CDR1 and CDR2 from the germline V gene are MNHNS and SASEGT. This CDR3 region has 16 residues. DNA of the CDR3: TGTGCCAGCAGTTCATTCCCGGGACAGGGGTCCCACGAGCAGTACTTC. Translated, it gives CASSSFPGQGSHEQYF.

There are many counts of this clonotype. The V call is TRBV7-9, the J call TRBJ1-1; no firm D call. V shed 5 bases and J shed 4 bases, with 14 bases lying between them. The CDR3 has 14 amino acids. Germline lookup yields CDR1 SEHNR and CDR2 FQNEAQ (reference sequence). The CDR3 region has the DNA TGTGCCAGCAGCGTAGGGTCCCTGAGCACTGAAGCTTTCTTT. Its protein product is CASSVGSLSTEAFF.

This clonotype occurred many times. V usage is TRBV6-1 and J usage is TRBJ1-5, with 7 bases fitting TRBD1. In germline, CDR1 is MNHNS, CDR2 SASEGT. The length of the CDR3 is 14 residues. Trimming cost V 5 bases and J 6 bases; bases outside gene matches: 7. The CDR3 DNA reads as TGTGCCAGCAGTCAAGGGACAGCGAGTCAGCCCCAGCATTTT. Its translation: CASSQGTASQPQHF.

This clonotype occurred a few times. The chain uses TRBV3-1 and TRBJ2-2; 14 bases are shared with TRBD2. J gave up 6 bases and V 6 bases, and 0 bases lay outside the gene matches. Germline V gives CDR1 LGHDT, CDR2 YNNKEL (reference sequence). This CDR3 comprises 14 residues. The CDR3 spells CASRTSGGAGELFF. The CDR3 coding sequence is TGTGCCAGCAGGACTAGCGGGGGGGCCGGGGAGCTGTTTTTT.

The CDR3 region is CASSPGHRNFEAFF. The CDR3 DNA follows: TGTGCCAGCAGCCCGGGACATAGAAATTTTGAAGCTTTCTTT. The chain is built from TRBV3-1 and TRBJ1-1; a possible D gene is TRBD1 (6 bases). The CDR3 sequence is 14 residues long. Germline-derived CDR1 and CDR2 are LGHDT and YNNKEL (reference sequence). V lost 4 bases and J lost 7, with 16 bases in between.